This entry features one T cell receptor beta chain sequence. The clone's antigen remains unknown. Per-base quality was not reported, and no clone a single base away is much larger than it. The entry originates in a study of shared clonotypes between healthy human individuals (dated by TCRdb to the early 2020s). Regarding the research as a whole: The cohort included a few men and a couple of women between 18 and 49 years of age. Per donor, three plates each were used for CD4 naive and CD4 memory, two for CD8 naive, and one for CD8 memory. To estimate repertoire size and how much clonotype sharing occurs between individuals, the study deeply sequenced the blood TCR repertoires of about five healthy adults. Libraries were prepared and TCR repertoires were sequenced by different laboratories using diverse techniques, in order to increase sequencing depth and limit assay-specific biases. Leukapheresis yielded between about 0.85 and 9.5 billion PBMCs per donor. Overall study outcomes, separate from this receptor: About 5% of naive CD4, 3.5% of naive CD8, roughly 2.4% of memory CD4, and about 0.4% of memory CD8 clonotypes were shared across a few donors. Even with the large sequencing depth, rarefaction of the sorted-subset datasets indicated that sequencing was incomplete. Only blood was sampled, and tissue TCR repertoires likely differ from those in blood. Estimated clonotype richness was generally larger for naive than for memory subsets. Compared with non-shared clonotypes, the clonotypes found in all four sorted-subset donors had higher generation probabilities. Pairwise subsampling indicated that sequencing depth was expected to affect the degree of clonotype sharing among donors. The small number of donors limited the genetic and exposure-history diversity represented.

The donors were healthy, HIV-negative adults who had no recently reported acute infections or vaccinations. Every donor was a Caucasian adult residing in Nashville, Tennessee, USA. CD4+ T cells were enriched by magnetic negative selection; naive cells were then positively selected on CD45RA, and the negative fraction formed the memory subset. Blood was obtained by leukapheresis, after which PBMCs were separated by Ficoll-Histopaque density gradient centrifugation and cryopreserved in liquid nitrogen vapor phase. Analytical flow cytometry was used to check the purity and quantity of each magnetically sorted T cell population. Genomic DNA was isolated from each sorted fraction and quantified by UV absorbance on a Nanodrop 2000c. TCR CDR3 regions were amplified from genomic DNA by multiplex PCR using the deep immunoSEQ assay. For each cell subset, the extracted genomic DNA was distributed evenly across all wells of several immunoSEQ 96-well plates, and each plate served as one replicate. Each replicate PCR for sorted subsets received around 200 ng genomic DNA, equal to around 32,000 T cell genomes. Purified libraries were measured with a Qubit 3.0 fluorometer, size-checked on a Bioanalyzer 2100, and measured again with the KAPA Library Quantification kit. Each immunoSEQ 96-well plate was sequenced on its own single-read 150-cycle Illumina NextSeq 550 flow cell. The paper's processing steps were these. The immunoSEQ output contained only junctional sequences without quality scores, so filtering could not match that applied to full-length reads. To assign V/J genes and CDR3, sequences were annotated against IMGT germline references using PyIR, a Python wrapper for IgBLAST v1.9. Reads were filtered out if the reads had weak V/J assignments (E-value above 1e-6), no CDR3, stop codons, out-of-frame junctions, or ambiguous translated residues. A V3J clonotype was defined by an identical inferred V gene, J gene, and CDR3 amino acid sequence. The percentage overlap between two repertoires was calculated by dividing the number of shared unique clonotypes by the size of the smaller repertoire. Richness of each repertoire was evaluated using RTK rarefaction, the Chao1 estimator, and Recon v2.1 estimates of unobserved clonotypes. Generation probabilities were computed with OLGA for all TCRbeta clonotypes obtained by the gDNA method from several donors. The immuneACCESS repertoire file appears here via TCRdb, limited to in-frame rearrangements. These files lack a portion of the clones; in checked studies, under half of the deficit traces to unresolved V genes, and the cause of the others is not known. V, J and clone size were drawn from that table, and D and trimming were deduced from the DNA. This sample has some 1.4 million clones in its table, and approximately 96% of those were observed once. Of the sample, roughly 1.2% falls within the top ten clones.

The germline V gene provides CDR1 MDHEN and CDR2 SYDVKM. V loses 2 bases of germline sequence and J loses 2 bases, and the interval between the two ends is 15 bases. From its cysteine to its phenylalanine, the CDR3 spans 16 amino acids. CDR3 DNA only is kept here, 48 bases in frame from base 1. Sequencing was carried out using naive CD4+ T cells sorted from blood. Interpreted using the paper, the cell subset or site label stands for: CD45RA+ positively selected. The rearranged chain carries TRBV28 and TRBJ2-5, and the D gene may be TRBD2, 6 bases matching. The receptor's source is a man aged 25-45 years in good health. Read as DNA, the sequence is TGTGCCAGCAGTTTAATTGGTCGCGGGATTCAAGAGACCCAGTACTTC. Protein translation: CASSLIGRGIQETQYF.